These 28 T cell receptor beta chains originate from one sample sequenced in a study of blood T cell repertoires in COVID-19. Generated by immunoSEQ multiplex PCR, the TCRdb table keeps only in-frame clones and is missing some. The repertoire includes 250,000 to 350,000 clones, 65% to 85% of them detected once, and around 1.6% sits in the top ten. The source material was peripheral blood. Receptor source: a human donor with COVID-19, enrolled during active disease. The donor label of this sample is uncertain.

This sequence joins TRBV9 and TRBJ1-4; 7 nucleotides align to TRBD1. Germline V CDR1 and CDR2: SGDLS, YYNGEE. After removal of 2 bases from V and 8 bases from J, the junction contained 12 bases not matched to a gene. This CDR3 spans 16 amino acids. The CDR3 protein is CASSVGKGQPREKLFF. For the CDR3, the DNA is TGTGCCAGCAGCGTTGGGAAGGGACAGCCAAGGGAAAAACTGTTTTTT.

The rearrangement joins TRBV9 to TRBJ2-3, with 7 bases matching TRBD2. The CDR3 has 16 residues. V lost 4 bases and J lost 0; bases outside the gene matches: 8. Germline CDR1 is SGDLS and CDR2 is YYNGEE. DNA for the CDR3: TGTGCCAGCAGCCCCCGGCTAGCGGATAGCACAGATACGCAGTATTTT. Residues: CASSPRLADSTDTQYF.

The chain carries TRBV29-1 and TRBJ2-7; 9 bases line up with TRBD1. The CDR3 runs 15 residues. CDR1 is SQVTM and CDR2 is ANQGSEA in the germline V gene. Trimming at V came to 2 bases and at J to 7 bases, leaving 12 bases not matched to a gene. CDR3 amino acids: CSVESIGTGMGEQYF. The CDR3 nucleotides read TGCAGCGTTGAAAGTATAGGGACAGGGATGGGGGAGCAGTACTTC.

The J gene is TRBJ2-3, the V gene TRBV4-1; TRBD2 matches at 8 bases. Trimming removed 4 bases from V and 1 base from J; junction bases left unmatched: 7. The CDR3 is 16 amino acids. Germline values: CDR1 MGHRA, CDR2 YSYEKL. The CDR3 sequence is CASSPLATSGTDTQYF. DNA of the CDR3: TGCGCCAGCAGCCCTTTAGCGACTAGCGGCACAGATACGCAGTATTTT.

This chain connects TRBV9 to TRBJ1-2; TRBD1 matches 7 bases. The CDR3 totals 16 residues. V shed 3 bases and J 1 base; nucleotides not matched to a gene: 9. From germline, CDR1 is SGDLS and CDR2 YYNGEE. This CDR3 is CASSGTGTAINYGYTF. The CDR3 nucleotides read TGTGCCAGCAGCGGTACCGGGACAGCCATTAACTATGGCTACACCTTC.

This chain joins TRBV6-5 and TRBJ2-1; 13 bases are shared with TRBD2. Germline CDR1 MNHEY, CDR2 SVGAGI. The CDR3 contains 15 residues. Germline trimming cut 6 bases from V and 8 bases from J; bases unmatched to any gene: 7. CDR3 loop: CASSRLAGGVDEQFF. CDR3 in DNA: TGTGCCAGCAGCAGACTAGCGGGAGGAGTAGATGAGCAGTTCTTC.

The chain has TRBV2 and TRBJ2-1, with 9 bases that match TRBD1. This CDR3 has 16 residues. Trimming at V came to 8 bases and at J to 5 bases, leaving 13 bases not matched to a gene. Germline loops: CDR1 SNHLY, CDR2 FYNNEI. The CDR3 here is CASARNADRGNNEQFF. The CDR3 DNA sequence: TGTGCCAGCGCTCGCAATGCCGACAGGGGGAACAATGAGCAGTTCTTC.

The gene calls are TRBV27 and TRBJ2-5, with D possibly TRBD2 on 6 matching bases. This CDR3 comprises 13 residues. V was pared by 4 bases and J by 4 bases, with 10 bases between. From germline, CDR1 is MNHEY and CDR2 SMNVEV (reference sequence). The CDR3 is CASSSRRGETQYF. Written as DNA, the CDR3 is TGTGCCAGCAGTTCGCGGCGGGGAGAGACCCAGTACTTC.

The chain uses TRBV19 and TRBJ1-5; D might be TRBD1 (5 bases). The CDR3 length is 16 residues. CDR1 is LNHDA and CDR2 is SQIVND in the germline V gene (reference sequence). Trimming left V 3 bases short and J 6 bases short, with 18 bases between. The CDR3 loop is CASSMGIGQGVQPQHF. The CDR3 nucleotides are TGTGCCAGTAGTATGGGTATCGGGCAGGGCGTTCAGCCCCAGCATTTT.

This chain joins TRBV7-2 and TRBJ2-1; TRBD2 matches at 12 bases. This CDR3 comprises 16 residues. V was clipped by 5 bases and J by 5 bases; unmatched bases: 7. Germline assignment: CDR1 SGHTA and CDR2 FQGNSA. Here the CDR3 reads CASSPFGLAGNNEQFF. The CDR3 bases are TGTGCCAGCAGCCCTTTTGGACTAGCGGGAAACAATGAGCAGTTCTTC.

In its sample, this clone was seen once. The genes are TRBV5-1 and TRBJ1-2; no reliable D call. Looked up from germline, CDR1 is SGHRS and CDR2 is YFSETQ. V was cut by 2 bases and J by 8 bases, with 13 bases left in between. This CDR3 spans 13 amino acids. The CDR3 DNA reads as TGCGCCAGCAGCTTAGAGGGAGTGGAGGGCTACACCTTC. Translating it yields CASSLEGVEGYTF.

This clone was seen only once. The rearrangement links TRBV4-1 to TRBJ1-5; TRBD1 agrees at 9 bases. The V gene end was trimmed by 0 bases and the J gene end by 5 bases; junction bases not matched to a gene: 8. The germline V gene has CDR1 MGHRA and CDR2 YSYEKL. This CDR3 spans 17 amino acids. CDR3 sequence (DNA): TGCGCCAGCAGCCAAGATCCGGGACAGGGTGCGTATCAGCCCCAGCATTTT. This codes for CASSQDPGQGAYQPQHF.

The CDR3 coding sequence is TGTGCCAGCAGCCCGGGACAGGCTAATTCACCCCTCCACTTT. This encodes CASSPGQANSPLHF. The chain combines TRBV7-3 with TRBJ1-6; 8 bases are shared with TRBD1. The junction had 3 bases not matched to a gene; V was cut back by 5 bases and J by 6 bases. The CDR3 spans 14 residues. CDR1 SGHTA and CDR2 FQGTGA come from the germline V gene. Combining the CDR3 with reference TRBV7-3 and TRBJ1-6 gives the whole variable domain GAGVSQTPSNKVTEKGKYVELRCDPISGHTALYWYRQSLGQGPEFLIYFQGTGAADDSGLPNDRFFAVRPEGSVSTLKIQRTERGDSAVYLCASSPGQANSPLHFGNGTRLTVT.

V usage is TRBV19 and J usage is TRBJ2-5; D uncertain. The V end lost 5 bases, the J end lost 5 bases, and 15 bases lay between the germline ends. The CDR3 spans 14 residues. Germline-derived CDR1 and CDR2 are LNHDA and SQIVND (reference sequence). The CDR3 is CASSPPEKRETQYF. As DNA, the CDR3 is TGTGCCAGTAGTCCCCCCGAGAAGAGGGAGACCCAGTACTTC.

The table lists this clone with a count of one. The CDR3 spells CASSLEGTGWDEQFF. DNA for the CDR3: TGTGCCAGCAGCTTGGAGGGGACAGGGTGGGACGAGCAGTTCTTC. V is TRBV5-6 and J is TRBJ2-1, with 9 bases matching TRBD1. After removal of 0 bases from V and 10 bases from J, the junction contained 8 bases not matched to a gene. The CDR3 loop spans 15 amino acids. CDR1 is SGHDT and CDR2 is YYEEEE in the germline V gene.

V and J are TRBV5-6 and TRBJ1-1, with 9 bases lining up with TRBD1. The CDR3 is made up of 15 amino acids. The junction had 6 bases not matched to a gene; V was cut back by 2 bases and J by 4 bases. Per the germline V gene, CDR1 is SGHDT and CDR2 is YYEEEE. The CDR3 nucleotides are TGTGCCAGCAGCTTTCTACAGGGGGCTGCCACTGAAGCTTTCTTT. This sequence encodes CASSFLQGAATEAFF.

V is TRBV14 and J is TRBJ1-1; no firm D call. In germline, CDR1 is SGHDN, CDR2 FVKESK. V lost 2 bases, J lost 0 bases, and 4 bases lay in between. CDR3 length equals 13 residues. In DNA form, the CDR3 reads TGTGCCAGCAGCCAAAACATGAACACTGAAGCTTTCTTT. This translates into CASSQNMNTEAFF.

This clone has only a few counts. The chain employs TRBV27 and TRBJ2-7; 8 nucleotides line up with TRBD2. Germline CDR1 and CDR2: MNHEY and SMNVEV (reference sequence). V was pared by 6 bases and J by 2 bases, with 6 bases of the junction left unmatched. This CDR3 is 14 amino acids long. CDR3 sequence: CASRRREAPYEQYF. CDR3 nucleotides: TGTGCCAGCAGACGGCGGGAGGCTCCCTACGAGCAGTACTTC.

The chain carries TRBV6-6 and TRBJ1-2; D gene uncertain. Germline loops: CDR1 MNHNY, CDR2 SVGAGI (reference sequence). The CDR3 covers 12 residues. Trimming took 5 bases from V and 3 from J, leaving 7 bases between them. The CDR3 spells CASSHNYYGYTF. The CDR3 DNA reads TGTGCCAGCAGTCACAATTACTATGGCTACACCTTC.

The chain is built from TRBV28 and TRBJ1-2, with 8 bases identical to TRBD1. The CDR3 sequence is 17 residues long. The J segment lost 1 base and the V segment lost 2 bases, leaving 9 bases of the junction unmatched. Germline lookup yields CDR1 MDHEN and CDR2 SYDVKM. In DNA form, the CDR3 reads TGTGCCAGCAGTTTAACGGACAGGGATCCCCTTAACTATGGCTACACCTTC. Protein product: CASSLTDRDPLNYGYTF.

The chain combines TRBV9 with TRBJ1-1, with 11 bases matching TRBD1. V lost 10 bases, J lost 4 bases, and 3 bases stayed unmatched. The CDR3 contains 12 residues. Germline V gene lookup returns CDR1 SGDLS and CDR2 YYNGEE. The CDR3 DNA follows: TGTGCCTCGGGACAGGGGGGCACTGAAGCTTTCTTT. Amino acids: CASGQGGTEAFF.

The chain combines TRBV29-1 with TRBJ2-7; 8 nucleotides agree with TRBD1. Losses at the gene ends were 3 bases for V and 4 bases for J; bases not matched to a gene: 5. The CDR3 is 13 residues long. The germline CDR1 and CDR2 sequences are SQVTM and ANQGSEA. Here the CDR3 DNA reads TGCAGCGTTGATGGACAGGGTACGTACGAGCAGTACTTC. Translation gives CSVDGQGTYEQYF.

This clone showed up just once. V gene TRBV30 combines with J gene TRBJ1-5, with 12 bases lining up with TRBD1. Germline V gene sequence: CDR1 GTSNPN, CDR2 SVGIG (reference sequence). This CDR3 is built from 15 residues. Trimming at V came to 0 bases and at J to 6 bases, leaving 3 bases not matched to a gene. CDR3 protein: CAWSVLGQGAQPQHF. In nucleotides, the CDR3 is TGTGCCTGGAGTGTATTGGGACAGGGGGCTCAGCCCCAGCATTTT.

The rearrangement joins TRBV11-1 to TRBJ1-1, with TRBD1 as a possible D gene (6 bases). The V end was cut by 4 bases, the J end by 9 bases, with 15 bases between. Per the germline V gene, CDR1 is SGHAT and CDR2 is FQDESV (reference sequence). CDR3 length equals 13 residues. CDR3 region: CASSSRRTAQAFF. The CDR3 DNA reads TGTGCCAGCAGCTCTCGACGGACAGCGCAAGCTTTCTTT.

The chain links TRBV7-8 to TRBJ2-1; a weak D match, TRBD2 (6 bases). Deletions cut 5 bases from V and 8 bases from J, with 19 bases between. Germline CDR1 and CDR2: SGHVS and FQNEAQ. CDR3 size: 15 residues. DNA of the CDR3: TGTGCCAGCAGCCGGGGGACTTCCCCGGGGGATGAGCAGTTCTTC. Translation gives CASSRGTSPGDEQFF.

This clone has only a few counts. This chain uses TRBV7-9 with TRBJ1-2; 12 bases are a match to TRBD1. The CDR3 covers 17 residues. The V and J ends lost 1 base and 8 bases, in that order; junction bases with no gene match: 11. Germline V CDR1 and CDR2: SEHNR, FQNEAQ (reference sequence). The CDR3: CASSLGMPGQGARGYTF. The CDR3 DNA sequence: TGTGCCAGCAGCTTAGGGATGCCGGGACAGGGGGCGAGAGGCTACACCTTC.

The gene calls are TRBV19 and TRBJ1-2; 7 nucleotides line up with TRBD1. Looked up from germline, CDR1 is LNHDA and CDR2 is SQIVND (reference sequence). With 6 bases clipped from V and 4 bases from J, the junction kept 2 bases outside the gene matches. The CDR3 is made up of 12 amino acids. CDR3 residues: CASRDRPYGYTF. The DNA for the CDR3 is TGTGCCAGTAGGGACAGGCCCTATGGCTACACCTTC.

This clone has more than one count but fewer than ten. The chain combines TRBV5-6 with TRBJ2-7; the D is unclear. Trimming took off 1 base at V and 3 bases at J, with 8 bases between the two ends. CDR3 length: 13 amino acids. Germline CDR1 and CDR2: SGHDT and YYEEEE. Here the CDR3 reads CASSLISVYEQYF. As DNA, the CDR3 is TGTGCCAGCAGCTTGATTTCCGTCTACGAGCAGTACTTC.